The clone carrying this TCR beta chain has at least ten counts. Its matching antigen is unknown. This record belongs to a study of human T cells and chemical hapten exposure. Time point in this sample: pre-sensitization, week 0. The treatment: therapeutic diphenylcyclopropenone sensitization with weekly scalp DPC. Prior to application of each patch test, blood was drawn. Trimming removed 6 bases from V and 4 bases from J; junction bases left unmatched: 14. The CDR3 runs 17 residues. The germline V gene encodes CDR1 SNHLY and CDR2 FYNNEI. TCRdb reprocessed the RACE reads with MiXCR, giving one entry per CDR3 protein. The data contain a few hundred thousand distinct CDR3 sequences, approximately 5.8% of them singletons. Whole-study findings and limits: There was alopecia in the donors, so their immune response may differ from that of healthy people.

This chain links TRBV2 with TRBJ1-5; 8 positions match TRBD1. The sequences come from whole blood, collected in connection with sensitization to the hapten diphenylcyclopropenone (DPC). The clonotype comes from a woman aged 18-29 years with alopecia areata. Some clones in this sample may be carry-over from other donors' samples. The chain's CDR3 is CASRDNPGQGWNQPQHF. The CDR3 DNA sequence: TGTGCCAGCAGGGATAACCCCGGACAGGGATGGAATCAGCCCCAGCATTTT.